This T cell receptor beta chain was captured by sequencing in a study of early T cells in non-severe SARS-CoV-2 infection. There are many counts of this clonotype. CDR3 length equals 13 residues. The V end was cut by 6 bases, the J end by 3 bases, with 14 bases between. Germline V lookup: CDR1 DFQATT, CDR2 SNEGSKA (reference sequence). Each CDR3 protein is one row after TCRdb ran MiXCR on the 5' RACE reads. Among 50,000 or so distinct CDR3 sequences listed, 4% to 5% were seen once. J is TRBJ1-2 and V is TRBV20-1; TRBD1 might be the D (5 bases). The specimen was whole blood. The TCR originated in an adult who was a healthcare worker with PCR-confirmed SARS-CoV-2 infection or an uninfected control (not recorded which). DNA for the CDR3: TGCAGTGCCCGAGAACAGGCCGACTATGGCTACACCTTC. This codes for CSAREQADYGYTF.